The clone carrying this T cell receptor beta chain was observed once. Its antigen is unidentified. These data belong to a study of cytomegalovirus exposure and HLA in healthy donors. Study outcomes and limitations: A later analysis appeared to link common viral pathogens to several of the most significant clusters. Later analysis identified a missense DCLRE1C variant that was linked to TCR beta V- and J-gene trimming. Within an earlier analysis, most TCR beta V segments proved productive either about 87% or about 30% of the time.

V lost 5 bases and J lost 0, with 16 bases in between. The CDR3 contains 16 residues. Germline CDR1 reads WNHNN; CDR2 reads SYGVQD (reference sequence). Both 60 Vbeta primers and 13 Jbeta primers went into the PCR. Assay: immunoSEQ multiplex PCR; the TCRdb copy retains only in-frame clones and omits some. The data contain hundreds of thousands of clones, roughly 91% of them singletons. This TCR was recovered from a woman between 18 and 29 years old in good health and CMV-seronegative. The chain couples TRBV10-1 to TRBJ1-1, with D hard to call. Material: PBMCs. CDR3 nucleotides: TGCGCCAGCAGTCCTTCAAGAGGGAGGGTGAACACTGAAGCTTTCTTT. Protein sequence: CASSPSRGRVNTEAFF.